This TCR beta chain was captured in a study of T cell responses to AZD1222 COVID-19 vaccine. Between the trimmed V and J ends, which lost 7 bases and 4 bases, there was a span of 14 bases. Germline values: CDR1 SNHLY, CDR2 FYNNEI. The CDR3 has 13 amino acids. To note about this clone: The antigen remains unidentified.

Data came from immunoSEQ multiplex PCR; TCRdb stores just in-frame clones and leaves some out. The sample contains approximately 97,000 clones, around 83% of which appear only once. Study findings and constraints: Without day 14 samples, only post-peak T cell repertoires were studied. Elevations in Spike-specific TCR breadth and depth followed administration of two AZD1222 doses. Baseline serology detected seropositivity in only five to seven AZD1222 recipients.

This receptor was taken from an adult in good health. The chain couples TRBV2 to TRBJ2-7; tentatively, D is TRBD2 (6 bases). Sequencing was performed on peripheral blood, taken on day 0 of AZD1222 vaccination. CDR3 sequence: CASTRQLAYEQYF. The CDR3 DNA follows: TGTGCCAGCACTAGACAACTAGCATACGAGCAGTACTTC.